This entry lists 32 T cell receptor beta chains sequenced from one sample in a study of identical twins. A single record per CDR3 protein comes from TCRdb applying MiXCR to the 5' RACE reads. The sample has under 1 million distinct CDR3 sequences, 12% seen once. Separately, the same data were catalogued under a study of yellow fever vaccine responses in identical twins.

Sequencing was done on a sample of PBMCs. Receptors were obtained from a young woman in good health.

The V call is TRBV3-1, the J call TRBJ1-1; 9 bases match TRBD1. This CDR3 has 13 residues. V shed 0 bases and J 11 bases; nucleotides not matched to a gene: 4. Germline V gene sequence: CDR1 LGHDT, CDR2 YNNKEL (reference sequence). CDR3 bases: TGTGCCAGCAGCCAAGATTGGGACAGGGAGGCTTTCTTT. This encodes CASSQDWDREAFF.

The chain links TRBV20-1 to TRBJ2-5, with 7 bases that match TRBD2. The germline V gene has CDR1 DFQATT and CDR2 SNEGSKA (reference sequence). The CDR3 extends over 14 amino acids. The ends lost 1 base at V and 2 bases at J; junction bases unmatched: 4. The CDR3 DNA reads TGCAGTGCTAGAGGGGTAGCGGGTCAAGAGACCCAGTACTTC. Its translation is CSARGVAGQETQYF.

The chain combines TRBV5-1 with TRBJ2-1, with TRBD2 identical over 7 bases. The CDR3 is 16 amino acids. Germline lookup yields CDR1 SGHRS and CDR2 YFSETQ. The V gene end was trimmed by 0 bases and the J gene end by 4 bases; junction bases not matched to a gene: 7. The CDR3 nucleotides read TGCGCCAGCAGCTTGGCTTCGCGGGGGTTTTACAATGAGCAGTTCTTC. Its translation: CASSLASRGFYNEQFF.

The V and J genes are TRBV12-3 or TRBV12-4 and TRBJ2-3; tentatively, D is TRBD1 (6 bases). V lost 5 bases and J lost 1, with 13 bases in between. This CDR3 is 15 amino acids long. This CDR3 reads CASSVNRDGTDTQYF. The CDR3 coding sequence is TGTGCCAGCAGTGTCAACAGGGATGGCACAGATACGCAGTATTTT.

There are many counts of this clonotype. The genes are TRBV28 and TRBJ2-5, with TRBD1 identical over 8 bases. The V and J ends lost 5 bases and 3 bases, in that order; junction bases with no gene match: 11. Germline CDR1 is MDHEN and CDR2 is SYDVKM. This CDR3 has 16 residues. The CDR3 is CASSPGRRTGKETQYF. Here the CDR3 DNA reads TGTGCCAGCAGTCCCGGAAGAAGGACAGGGAAAGAGACCCAGTACTTC.

The chain is built from TRBV3-1 and TRBJ2-5; 11 bases align to TRBD2. Unmatched junction bases numbered 6, after V lost 10 bases and J lost 2 bases. The CDR3 sequence is 14 residues long. In germline, CDR1 is LGHDT, CDR2 YNNKEL (reference sequence). CDR3 protein: CATRLAGTQETQYF. In DNA form, the CDR3 reads TGTGCCACCAGACTAGCGGGGACACAAGAGACCCAGTACTTC.

There are many counts of this clonotype. V and J are TRBV20-1 and TRBJ2-4, with no clear D. Germline V gene data show CDR1 as DFQATT and CDR2 as SNEGSKA (reference sequence). The ends were cut back, 2 bases at V and 0 bases at J, with 5 bases in the middle. CDR3 length: 13 amino acids. CDR3 sequence: CSARLLAKNIQYF. The CDR3 nucleotides read TGCAGTGCTAGATTGCTAGCCAAAAACATTCAGTACTTC.

This clonotype was seen repeatedly, ten times or more. The genes are TRBV5-1 and TRBJ1-1; D is undetermined. This CDR3 is 13 amino acids long. Trimming shortened V by 7 bases and J by 1 base, and 11 bases separated the two germline ends. The germline gives CDR1 SGHRS, CDR2 YFSETQ. The CDR3 DNA follows: TGCGCCAGCCCCCGGCCCTCGAACACTGAAGCTTTCTTT. This encodes CASPRPSNTEAFF.

This clonotype was seen a handful of times. The rearrangement joins TRBV24-1 to TRBJ2-3; TRBD1 agrees at 7 bases. J was trimmed by 1 base and V by 0 bases; bases with no gene match: 3. The CDR3 consists of 16 residues. CDR1 and CDR2 (germline): KGHDR, SFDVKD. This CDR3 reads CATSDLRQGGTDTQYF. The CDR3, as DNA: TGTGCCACCAGTGATTTGAGACAGGGTGGCACAGATACGCAGTATTTT.

This clonotype has just a few counts. The V and J genes are TRBV7-9 and TRBJ2-2; TRBD2 might be the D (5 bases). This CDR3 comprises 15 residues. Deletions cut 3 bases from V and 3 bases from J, with 11 bases between. Germline loops: CDR1 SEHNR, CDR2 FQNEAQ (reference sequence). CDR3 residues: CASSLASTDTGELFF. The CDR3 region has the DNA TGTGCCAGCAGCTTGGCTAGCACCGACACCGGGGAGCTGTTTTTT.

The table lists this clonotype with a few counts. The rearrangement joins TRBV20-1 to TRBJ1-6, with D perhaps TRBD1 (5 bases). V was cut by 0 bases and J by 15 bases, with 12 bases left in between. CDR3 length: 12 amino acids. Germline loops: CDR1 DFQATT, CDR2 SNEGSKA (reference sequence). This CDR3 reads CSARDRGLFLHF. The DNA for the CDR3 is TGCAGTGCTAGAGATCGGGGCCTCTTCCTCCACTTT.

This clonotype was observed many times. This chain connects TRBV4-1 to TRBJ2-7; D gene uncertain. Germline lookup yields CDR1 MGHRA and CDR2 YSYEKL. This CDR3 has 15 residues. The V and J ends lost 0 bases and 3 bases respectively, with 12 bases between them. CDR3 in amino acids: CASSQEAANNYEQYV. Written as DNA, the CDR3 is TGCGCCAGCAGCCAAGAAGCCGCTAATAACTACGAGCAGTACGTC.

This clonotype was observed a few times. This chain uses TRBV7-6 with TRBJ2-7; 11 bases are shared with TRBD2. The V and J ends lost 3 bases and 3 bases, in that order; junction bases with no gene match: 7. The germline CDR1 and CDR2 sequences are SGHVS and FNYEAQ. This CDR3 has 16 amino acids. The DNA for the CDR3 is TGTGCCAGCAGCTTTGTTAGTAGCGGGAGGGTCTACGAGCAGTACTTC. The encoded protein is CASSFVSSGRVYEQYF.

This clonotype was seen a few times. The rearrangement links TRBV6-2 or TRBV6-3 to TRBJ2-2, with D possibly being TRBD2 (7 bases). Trimming cost V 4 bases and J 4 bases, with 19 bases left between them. Germline CDR1 and CDR2: MNHEY and SVGEGT. The CDR3 consists of 17 residues. This chain's CDR3 is CASSWKKAGASTGELFF. Here the CDR3 DNA reads TGTGCCAGCAGTTGGAAGAAGGCGGGGGCGAGCACCGGGGAGCTGTTTTTT.

This clonotype has just a few counts. This rearrangement joins TRBV5-1 to TRBJ2-5; D uncertain. Germline-derived CDR1 and CDR2 are SGHRS and YFSETQ. Between the trimmed V and J ends, which lost 4 bases and 5 bases, there was a span of 3 bases. CDR3 length: 10 residues. This CDR3 is CASSMETQYF. CDR3 in DNA: TGCGCCAGCAGCATGGAGACCCAGTACTTC.

The chain is built from TRBV5-1 and TRBJ2-3, with 9 bases lining up with TRBD1. This CDR3 contains 15 residues. J was trimmed by 2 bases and V by 6 bases; bases with no gene match: 7. Germline CDR1 and CDR2: SGHRS and YFSETQ. In nucleotides, the CDR3 is TGCGCCAGCATCCTGGACAGGGGCGCCACAGATACGCAGTATTTT. Residues: CASILDRGATDTQYF.

In its sample, this clonotype was seen many times. The rearrangement uses TRBV12-3 or TRBV12-4 and TRBJ1-1; D gene unclear. The CDR3 runs to 15 residues. V was cut by 3 bases and J by 0 bases, with 11 bases left in between. The DNA for the CDR3 is TGTGCCAGCAGTTTGGGAGGACGCCTGAACACTGAAGCTTTCTTT. This encodes CASSLGGRLNTEAFF.

V and J are TRBV11-2 and TRBJ2-5; 9 bases align to TRBD1. V trimming: 2 bases; J trimming: 5 bases; junction bases outside the gene matches: 12. This CDR3 spans 17 amino acids. CDR1 is SGHAT, CDR2 FQNNGV, per germline. As DNA, the CDR3 is TGTGCCAGCAGCTTAACCATCTCAGGACAGGGGTGGGAGACCCAGTACTTC. Protein sequence: CASSLTISGQGWETQYF. Full variable domain (rest looked up from reference TRBV11-2 and TRBJ2-5): EAGVAQSPRYKIIEKRQSVAFWCNPISGHATLYWYQQILGQGPKLLIQFQNNGVVDDSQLPKDRFSAERLKGVDSTLKIQPAKLEDSAVYLCASSLTISGQGWETQYFGPGTRLLVL.

The chain uses TRBV7-8 and TRBJ2-1; D is perhaps TRBD2 (6 bases). The CDR3 covers 15 residues. Germline lookup yields CDR1 SGHVS and CDR2 FQNEAQ. V was shortened by 5 bases and J by 4 bases, with 15 bases between the two germline ends. The CDR3 spells CASSPPGTLYNEQFF. The CDR3, as DNA: TGTGCCAGCAGCCCCCCCGGGACTTTATACAATGAGCAGTTCTTC.

The table lists this clonotype with many counts. This sequence joins TRBV27 and TRBJ2-2; D remains ambiguous. This CDR3 has 15 amino acids. The V end was cut by 0 bases, the J end by 3 bases, with 8 bases between. In germline, CDR1 is MNHEY, CDR2 SMNVEV (reference sequence). The CDR3 here is CASSLSNRYTGELFF. CDR3 in DNA: TGTGCCAGCAGTTTATCGAACAGATACACCGGGGAGCTGTTTTTT.

The chain uses TRBV5-1 and TRBJ2-2; D is perhaps TRBD1 or TRBD2 (5 bases each). This CDR3 has 15 residues. V lost 2 bases, J lost 7 bases, and 15 bases lay in between. Germline CDR1 SGHRS, CDR2 YFSETQ. CDR3 in DNA: TGCGCCAGCAGCTTATACGGGCGAGGGGACGGGGAGCTGTTTTTT. It is translated as CASSLYGRGDGELFF.

V gene TRBV15 combines with J gene TRBJ1-5; TRBD1 matches at 9 bases. Germline trimming cut 1 base from V and 0 bases from J; bases unmatched to any gene: 7. The CDR3 is 18 amino acids. Germline loops: CDR1 LNHNV, CDR2 YYDKDF (reference sequence). CDR3 protein: CATSRVVGTGSSNQPQHF. DNA of the CDR3: TGTGCCACCAGCAGAGTGGTAGGGACAGGGAGTAGCAATCAGCCCCAGCATTTT.

The V call is TRBV5-1, the J call TRBJ2-1; 9 bases are a match to TRBD2. This CDR3 comprises 15 residues. CDR1 is SGHRS, CDR2 YFSETQ, per germline. With V trimmed by 0 bases and J by 12 bases, 10 bases remained unmatched. As DNA, the CDR3 is TGCGCCAGCAGCTTGGTCGTTAGCGGGGGCGGAGGGCAGTTCTTC. Translated: CASSLVVSGGGGQFF.

The chain has TRBV6-1 and TRBJ2-7, with a tentative D call TRBD2 (5 bases). The CDR3 runs to 13 residues. CDR1 is MNHNS and CDR2 is SASEGT in the germline V gene. The germline V and J ends were trimmed by 7 bases and 5 bases, with 15 bases remaining between them. CDR3 nucleotides: TGTGCCAGCAAACCCGCGGGTGCCCACGAGCAGTACGTC. It translates to CASKPAGAHEQYV.

Only a few counts were recorded for this clonotype. The chain couples TRBV5-1 to TRBJ2-1, with 10 nucleotides matching TRBD1. After removal of 0 bases from V and 4 bases from J, the junction contained 4 bases not matched to a gene. In germline, CDR1 is SGHRS, CDR2 YFSETQ. This CDR3 is built from 16 residues. The CDR3 is CASSLAPGQGYNEQFF. The CDR3, as DNA: TGCGCCAGCAGCTTGGCCCCGGGACAGGGGTACAATGAGCAGTTCTTC. Together with reference TRBV5-1 and TRBJ2-1, the CDR3 gives the full variable domain: KAGVTQTPRYLIKTRGQQVTLSCSPISGHRSVSWYQQTPGQGLQFLFEYFSETQRNKGNFPGRFSGRQFSNSRSEMNVSTLELGDSALYLCASSLAPGQGYNEQFFGPGTRLTVL.

This clonotype turned up a few times. This sequence joins TRBV3-1 and TRBJ2-5, with TRBD2 matching over 7 bases. CDR1 is LGHDT, CDR2 YNNKEL, per germline (reference sequence). V lost 0 bases and J lost 5; bases outside the gene matches: 15. The CDR3 extends over 18 amino acids. Here the CDR3 DNA reads TGTGCCAGCAGCCAAGATTGGGCTAGCGGAGGGGAACGGGAGACCCAGTACTTC. It codes for CASSQDWASGGERETQYF.

The V gene is TRBV6-1, the J gene TRBJ2-1; D unclear. CDR1 and CDR2 from the germline V gene are MNHNS and SASEGT. V dropped 5 bases and J dropped 7 bases, with 18 bases sitting between them. The CDR3 is 15 residues long. In nucleotides, the CDR3 is TGTGCCAGCAGTCCCGGAACCCGCCGCTTTAATGAGCAGTTCTTC. Its translation is CASSPGTRRFNEQFF.

This rearrangement joins TRBV5-1 to TRBJ2-3; D may be TRBD2 (5 bases). Germline CDR1 reads SGHRS; CDR2 reads YFSETQ. V was pared by 5 bases and J by 6 bases, with 10 bases between. The CDR3 consists of 12 residues. CDR3 amino acids: CASRELGDTQYF. The CDR3 nucleotides are TGCGCCAGCAGGGAACTAGGGGATACGCAGTATTTT.

The table lists this clonotype with many counts. The chain combines TRBV20-1 with TRBJ1-1; no reliable D call. Germline CDR1 reads DFQATT; CDR2 reads SNEGSKA (reference sequence). The CDR3 totals 11 residues. With 5 bases removed from V and 6 bases from J, the gap between germline ends came to 10 bases. In nucleotides, the CDR3 is TGCAGTGCTTCTGACTATTCTGAAGCTTTCTTT. Translated, it gives CSASDYSEAFF.

Only a few counts were recorded for this clonotype. The CDR3 sequence is CASSFLDRVDEQFF. CDR3 coding DNA: TGTGCCAGCAGCTTCTTGGACAGGGTGGATGAGCAGTTCTTC. The rearrangement joins TRBV5-6 to TRBJ2-1, with 8 bases lining up with TRBD1. The CDR3 runs 14 residues. V trimming: 2 bases; J trimming: 8 bases; junction bases outside the gene matches: 6. Germline CDR1 and CDR2: SGHDT and YYEEEE.

The chain is built from TRBV6-5 and TRBJ1-2, with D uncertain. The V gene lost 3 bases and the J gene lost 2 bases, with 10 bases spanning the gap. Germline CDR1 reads MNHEY; CDR2 reads SVGAGI. This CDR3 comprises 14 residues. CDR3 sequence reads: CASSYTGGNYGYTF. In DNA form, the CDR3 reads TGTGCCAGCAGTTATACCGGCGGAAACTATGGCTACACCTTC.

This clonotype was counted once. The rearrangement uses TRBV14 and TRBJ2-1; D not certain. The CDR3 covers 15 residues. Deletions cut 3 bases from V and 1 base from J, with 10 bases between. CDR1 is SGHDN and CDR2 is FVKESK in the germline V gene. CDR3: CASSQLPPSYNEQFF. Written as DNA, the CDR3 is TGTGCCAGCAGCCAGCTACCCCCATCCTACAATGAGCAGTTCTTC.